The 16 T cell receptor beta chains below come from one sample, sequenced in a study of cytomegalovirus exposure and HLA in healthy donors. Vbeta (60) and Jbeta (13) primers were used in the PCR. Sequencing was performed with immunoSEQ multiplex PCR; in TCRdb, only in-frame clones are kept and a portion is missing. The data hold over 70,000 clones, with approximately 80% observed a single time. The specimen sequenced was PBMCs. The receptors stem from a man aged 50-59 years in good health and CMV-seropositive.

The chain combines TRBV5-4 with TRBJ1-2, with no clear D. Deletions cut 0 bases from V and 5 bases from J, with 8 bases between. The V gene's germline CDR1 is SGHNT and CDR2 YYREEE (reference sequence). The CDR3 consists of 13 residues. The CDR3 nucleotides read TGTGCCAGCAGCTTGGCGAGAGGTTATGGCTACACCTTC. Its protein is CASSLARGYGYTF.

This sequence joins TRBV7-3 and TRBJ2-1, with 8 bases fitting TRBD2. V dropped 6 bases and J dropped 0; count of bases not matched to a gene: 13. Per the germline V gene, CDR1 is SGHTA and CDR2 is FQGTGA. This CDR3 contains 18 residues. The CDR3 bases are TGTGCCAGCAGTCCGACTAGCGCGAGCCCAAGCTCCTACAATGAGCAGTTCTTC. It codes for CASSPTSASPSSYNEQFF.

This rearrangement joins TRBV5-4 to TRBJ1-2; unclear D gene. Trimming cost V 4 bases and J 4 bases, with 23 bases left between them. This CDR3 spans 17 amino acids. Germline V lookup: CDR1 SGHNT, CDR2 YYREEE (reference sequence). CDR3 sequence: CASSRESLTGALYGYTF. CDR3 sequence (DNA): TGTGCCAGCAGCCGAGAGTCTCTCACCGGAGCCCTCTATGGCTACACCTTC.

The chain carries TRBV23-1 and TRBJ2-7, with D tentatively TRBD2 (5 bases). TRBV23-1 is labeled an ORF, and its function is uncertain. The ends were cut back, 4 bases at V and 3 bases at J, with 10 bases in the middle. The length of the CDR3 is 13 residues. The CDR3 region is CASSRGGNYEQYF. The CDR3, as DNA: TGCGCCAGCAGTCGTGGAGGAAACTACGAGCAGTACTTC.

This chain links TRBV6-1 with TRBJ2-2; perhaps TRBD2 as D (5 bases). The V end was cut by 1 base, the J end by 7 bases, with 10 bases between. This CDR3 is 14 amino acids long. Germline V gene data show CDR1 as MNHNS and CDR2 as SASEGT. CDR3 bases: TGTGCCAGCAGTGAAGGGAGGATGAGCGGGGAGCTGTTTTTT. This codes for CASSEGRMSGELFF.

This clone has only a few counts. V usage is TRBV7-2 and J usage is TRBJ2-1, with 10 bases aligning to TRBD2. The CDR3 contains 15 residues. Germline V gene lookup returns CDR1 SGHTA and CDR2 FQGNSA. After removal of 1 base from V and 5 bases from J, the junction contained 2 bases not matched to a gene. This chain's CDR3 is CASSLELAGHNEQFF. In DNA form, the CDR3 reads TGTGCCAGCAGCTTAGAACTAGCGGGACACAATGAGCAGTTCTTC.

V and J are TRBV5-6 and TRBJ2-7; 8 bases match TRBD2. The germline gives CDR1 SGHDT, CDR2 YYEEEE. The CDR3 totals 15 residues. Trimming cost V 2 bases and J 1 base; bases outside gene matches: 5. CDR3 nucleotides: TGTGCCAGCAGCTTCGGGGCTAGCGGGTCCTACGAGCAGTACTTC. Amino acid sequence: CASSFGASGSYEQYF.

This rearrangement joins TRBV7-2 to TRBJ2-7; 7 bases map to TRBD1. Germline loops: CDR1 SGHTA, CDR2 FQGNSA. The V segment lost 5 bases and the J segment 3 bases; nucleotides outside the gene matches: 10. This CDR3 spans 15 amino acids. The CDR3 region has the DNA TGTGCCAGCAGCCCGGACAGGTTTTTAAACTACGAGCAGTACTTC. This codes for CASSPDRFLNYEQYF. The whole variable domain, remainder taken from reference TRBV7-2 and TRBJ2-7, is GAGVSQSPSNKVTEKGKDVELRCDPISGHTALYWYRQSLGQGLEFLIYFQGNSAPDKSGLPSDRFSAERTGGSVSTLTIQRTQQEDSAVYLCASSPDRFLNYEQYFGPGTRLTVT.

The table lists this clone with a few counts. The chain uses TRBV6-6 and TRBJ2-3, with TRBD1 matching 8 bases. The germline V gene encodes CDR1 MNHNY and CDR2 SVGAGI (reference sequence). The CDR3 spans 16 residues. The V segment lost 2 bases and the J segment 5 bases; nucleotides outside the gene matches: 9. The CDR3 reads CASSYSLTGVVDTQYF. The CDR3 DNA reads TGTGCCAGCAGTTACAGCCTGACAGGGGTAGTAGATACGCAGTATTTT.

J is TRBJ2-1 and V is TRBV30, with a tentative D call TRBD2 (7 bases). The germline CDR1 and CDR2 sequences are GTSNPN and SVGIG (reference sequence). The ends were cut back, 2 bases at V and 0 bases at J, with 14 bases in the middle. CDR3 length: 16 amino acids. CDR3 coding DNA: TGTGCCTGGAGTCCACGGGGGGCCAGCTCCTACAATGAGCAGTTCTTC. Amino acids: CAWSPRGASSYNEQFF.

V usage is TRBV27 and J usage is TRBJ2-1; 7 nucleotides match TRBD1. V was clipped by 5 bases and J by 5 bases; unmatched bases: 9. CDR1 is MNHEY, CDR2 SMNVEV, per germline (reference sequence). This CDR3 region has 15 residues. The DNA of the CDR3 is TGTGCCAGCAGTGGATCCGGGACAGCCAACAATGAGCAGTTCTTC. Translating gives CASSGSGTANNEQFF.

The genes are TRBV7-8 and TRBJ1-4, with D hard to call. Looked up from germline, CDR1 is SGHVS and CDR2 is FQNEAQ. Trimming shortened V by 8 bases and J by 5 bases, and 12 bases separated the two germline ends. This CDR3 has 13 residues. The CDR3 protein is CASAASMNEKLFF. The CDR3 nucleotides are TGTGCCAGCGCGGCCTCCATGAATGAAAAACTGTTTTTT.

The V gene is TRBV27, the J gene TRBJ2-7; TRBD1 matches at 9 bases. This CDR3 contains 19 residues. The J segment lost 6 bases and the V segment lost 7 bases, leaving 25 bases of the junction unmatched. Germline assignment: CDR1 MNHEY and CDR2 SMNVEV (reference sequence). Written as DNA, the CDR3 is TGTGCCAGCATTTTTCACCTTTCAAGCCACTACCGGGACAGGGTCGAGCAGTACTTC. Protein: CASIFHLSSHYRDRVEQYF.

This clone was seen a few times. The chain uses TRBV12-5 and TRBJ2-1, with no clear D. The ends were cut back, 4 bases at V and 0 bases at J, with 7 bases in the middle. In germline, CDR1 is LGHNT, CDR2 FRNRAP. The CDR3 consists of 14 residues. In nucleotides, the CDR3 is TGTGCTAGTGGTTACAGCAGCTCCTACAATGAGCAGTTCTTC. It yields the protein CASGYSSSYNEQFF.

As DNA, the CDR3 is TGCGCCAGCAGCTTGGCCGGCCAGGGGGCATACGAGCAGTACTTC. Protein: CASSLAGQGAYEQYF. The chain recombines TRBV5-1 with TRBJ2-5; 8 bases are shared with TRBD1. The DNA end lines up better with TRBJ2-7; the J call may be wrong. Germline V gene data show CDR1 as SGHRS and CDR2 as YFSETQ. CDR3 length: 15 residues.

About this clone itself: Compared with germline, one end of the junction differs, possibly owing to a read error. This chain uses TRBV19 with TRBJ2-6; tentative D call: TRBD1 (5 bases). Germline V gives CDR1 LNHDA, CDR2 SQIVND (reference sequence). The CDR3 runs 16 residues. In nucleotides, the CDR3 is TGTGCCAGTAGTTTAGACAGTTTTTCTGGGGCCAACGTCCTGACTTTC. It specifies CASSLDSFSGANVLTF.